The sample holds a few counts of the clone carrying this T cell receptor (beta chain). The data derive from a study of technical replicates of blood from a few donors. The data were produced by immunoSEQ multiplex PCR, yet TCRdb's version contains in-frame clones alone and is incomplete. The table has almost 70,000 clones, approximately 90% seen once. Germline values: CDR1 MNHNY, CDR2 SVGAGI (reference sequence). Deletions cut 3 bases from V and 2 bases from J, with 14 bases between. The CDR3 totals 16 residues. The sample comprised PBMCs. The chain employs TRBV6-6 and TRBJ1-5, with D tentatively TRBD1 (5 bases). The receptor comes from a human donor in good health. Some clones in this sample may be carry-over from other donors' samples. The CDR3 spells CASSYGARARNQPQHF. The CDR3 DNA follows: TGTGCCAGCAGTTATGGGGCCAGAGCCCGCAATCAGCCCCAGCATTTT.